This T cell receptor beta chain was profiled in a study of T cells in Graves' hyperthyroidism and ophthalmopathy. The germline CDR1 and CDR2 sequences are MGHRA and YSYEKL. The CDR3 consists of 15 residues. Germline trimming cut 1 base from V and 3 bases from J; bases unmatched to any gene: 5. This clonotype was counted ten times or more. RNA transcripts provided the source from which TCR beta CDR3 regions were amplified. First-round RT-PCR targeting the TCR CDR3 was performed with the HTBI primer set. TCRdb redid the calling of the multiplex PCR reads with MiXCR, one entry per CDR3 protein. The sample lists approximately 520,000 distinct CDR3 sequences; around 21% were seen once.

This sequence originates from a man aged 18 to 30 with Graves' hyperthyroidism. Sequenced input: blood. The chain employs TRBV4-1 and TRBJ2-7; 8 bases align to TRBD1. Here the CDR3 reads CASSQGGTGIYEQYF. CDR3 bases: TGCGCCAGCAGCCAAGGTGGGACAGGTATCTACGAGCAGTACTTC.